The next 17 T cell receptor beta chains were all read from a single sample in a study of cytotoxic CD8 clonotypes in ibrutinib-treated CLL. Repertoires were generated with immunoSEQ multiplex PCR, while TCRdb's copy carries only in-frame clones and drops some. This table holds a few hundred thousand clones, under 75% found once. The specimen comprised PBMCs, sampled after 24 months of ibrutinib treatment. These receptors were collected from a human donor with chronic lymphocytic leukemia.

The chain combines TRBV7-9 with TRBJ2-1, with 12 nucleotides matching TRBD2. Losses at the gene ends were 3 bases for V and 8 bases for J; bases not matched to a gene: 5. CDR1 and CDR2 from the germline V gene are SEHNR and FQNEAQ (reference sequence). The CDR3 sequence is 15 residues long. Written as DNA, the CDR3 is TGTGCCAGCAGCTTGCTGACTAGCGGGAGCGATGAGCAGTTCTTC. It encodes CASSLLTSGSDEQFF.

This chain connects TRBV19 to TRBJ1-2; D may be TRBD1 (5 bases). Deletions cut 4 bases from V and 2 bases from J, with 14 bases between. The CDR3 length is 15 residues. CDR1 and CDR2 from the germline V gene are LNHDA and SQIVND (reference sequence). This CDR3 is CASSNFNQGNYGYTF. DNA for the CDR3: TGTGCCAGTAGTAACTTCAACCAGGGAAACTATGGCTACACCTTC.

The chain employs TRBV6-5 and TRBJ2-1; perhaps TRBD1 as D (7 bases). The V end lost 10 bases, the J end lost 5 bases, and 15 bases lay between the germline ends. The CDR3 sequence is 13 residues long. The germline CDR1 and CDR2 sequences are MNHEY and SVGAGI. CDR3 nucleotide sequence: TGTGCCACTCAGGGGGGAACAGACAATGAGCAGTTCTTC. Translating gives CATQGGTDNEQFF.

J is TRBJ2-4 and V is TRBV6-1, with D uncertain. Germline loops: CDR1 MNHNS, CDR2 SASEGT. The CDR3 runs to 11 residues. V was pared by 2 bases and J by 8 bases, with 4 bases between. The CDR3, as DNA: TGTGCCAGCAGTGAATCACACATTCAGTACTTC. Its translation is CASSESHIQYF.

This sequence joins TRBV7-3 and TRBJ2-6; D gene ambiguous. V was shortened by 0 bases and J by 6 bases, with 9 bases between the two germline ends. Germline CDR1 is SGHTA and CDR2 is FQGTGA. The CDR3 is 15 residues long. CDR3 in DNA: TGTGCCAGCAGCTTAACCTCGAGCGAGGCCAACGTCCTGACTTTC. It is translated as CASSLTSSEANVLTF.

V is TRBV7-9 and J is TRBJ2-7; 12 positions match TRBD1. Trimming removed 4 bases from V and 6 bases from J; junction bases left unmatched: 7. The germline gives CDR1 SEHNR, CDR2 FQNEAQ (reference sequence). This CDR3 region has 15 residues. In nucleotides, the CDR3 is TGTGCCAGCAGCTCCGCCGGGACAGGGGGCCTCGAGCAGTACTTC. This encodes CASSSAGTGGLEQYF.

This clone is a singleton in its sample. The genes are TRBV10-2 and TRBJ2-2; the D gene could be TRBD1 or TRBD2 (5 bases each). CDR1 and CDR2 (germline): WSHSY, SAAADI. This CDR3 has 17 residues. Trimming cost V 7 bases and J 4 bases, with 22 bases left between them. The CDR3 protein is CASIPRGDHRFTGELFF. Here the CDR3 DNA reads TGCGCCAGCATCCCCCGAGGGGACCACCGATTCACCGGGGAGCTGTTTTTT.

This clone was observed a single time. The V call is TRBV28, the J call TRBJ2-7; 11 bases fit TRBD2. Germline CDR1 and CDR2: MDHEN and SYDVKM. The CDR3 contains 14 residues. The V gene end was trimmed by 4 bases and the J gene end by 5 bases; junction bases not matched to a gene: 4. CDR3 protein: CASSSASGRNEQYF. The CDR3 DNA sequence: TGTGCCAGCAGTTCCGCTAGCGGGAGGAACGAGCAGTACTTC.

This clone was seen a handful of times. The rearrangement uses TRBV10-3 and TRBJ1-2; 8 nucleotides agree with TRBD1. In germline, CDR1 is ENHRY, CDR2 SYGVKD. With 7 bases clipped from V and 6 bases from J, the junction kept 10 bases outside the gene matches. This CDR3 has 14 residues. In DNA, the CDR3 is TGTGCCATCACCGCCGGGACAGGAGCCCATGGCTACACCTTC. Translating it yields CAITAGTGAHGYTF.

This clone has only a few counts. The rearrangement links TRBV2 to TRBJ2-1; 15 positions agree with TRBD2. This CDR3 region has 15 residues. Germline CDR1 is SNHLY and CDR2 is FYNNEI. V lost 5 bases, J lost 6 bases, and 2 bases stayed unmatched. The DNA for the CDR3 is TGTGCCAGCAGTCCGGGACTAGCGGGAGGCAATGAGCAGTTCTTC. This encodes CASSPGLAGGNEQFF. Filled out from reference TRBV2 and TRBJ2-1, the complete variable domain reads EPEVTQTPSHQVTQMGQEVILRCVPISNHLYFYWYRQILGQKVEFLVSFYNNEISEKSEIFDDQFSVERPDGSNFTLKIRSTKLEDSAMYFCASSPGLAGGNEQFFGPGTRLTVL.

To note about this clone: One end of the junction fails to match germline, which may point to a read error. J is TRBJ2-1 and V is TRBV30; 7 bases fit TRBD2. The germline gives CDR1 GTSNPN, CDR2 SVGIG (reference sequence). The CDR3 spans 11 residues. The CDR3 here is CAGGLGLSWVF. CDR3 sequence (DNA): TGTGCCGGAGGACTAGGACTTTCTTGGGTCTTC. Full variable domain (outside the CDR3, taken from reference TRBV30 and TRBJ2-1): SQTIHQWPATLVQPVGSPLSLECTVEGTSNPNLYWYRQAAGRGLQLLFYSVGIGQISSEVPQNLSASRPQDRQFILSSKKLLLSDSGFYLCAGGLGLSWVFGPGTRLTVL.

This chain joins TRBV7-9 and TRBJ2-1; 8 nucleotides agree with TRBD1. Germline V gives CDR1 SEHNR, CDR2 FQNEAQ (reference sequence). Trimming removed 7 bases from V and 3 bases from J; junction bases left unmatched: 5. This CDR3 region has 14 residues. CDR3 nucleotide sequence: TGTGCCAGCAATGGACAGGGATTCTACAATGAGCAGTTCTTC. This translates into CASNGQGFYNEQFF.

The chain employs TRBV11-1 and TRBJ2-1; 8 nucleotides line up with TRBD1. CDR1 is SGHAT, CDR2 FQDESV, per germline (reference sequence). The CDR3 has 13 amino acids. V was pared by 4 bases and J by 8 bases, with 4 bases of the junction left unmatched. Here the CDR3 reads CASSSTGVHEQFF. As DNA, the CDR3 is TGTGCCAGCAGCTCGACAGGGGTTCATGAGCAGTTCTTC.

The chain uses TRBV6-1 and TRBJ2-1; the match to TRBD2 covers 7 bases. J was trimmed by 5 bases and V by 6 bases; bases with no gene match: 7. Per germline, CDR1 MNHNS and CDR2 SASEGT. CDR3 length: 14 amino acids. CDR3 residues: CASRGRASHNEQFF. CDR3 nucleotide sequence: TGTGCCAGCAGGGGGAGGGCCTCTCACAATGAGCAGTTCTTC.

The chain carries TRBV15 and TRBJ1-4; 10 bases line up with TRBD1. The CDR3 covers 17 residues. Trimming at V came to 5 bases and at J to 7 bases, leaving 13 bases not matched to a gene. Per the germline V gene, CDR1 is LNHNV and CDR2 is YYDKDF (reference sequence). This CDR3 is CATSGQITGTGVEKLFF. The CDR3 nucleotides read TGTGCCACCAGCGGACAGATTACCGGGACAGGGGTTGAAAAACTGTTTTTT.

The chain recombines TRBV7-9 with TRBJ2-7, with TRBD2 matching over 7 bases. The CDR3 has 17 amino acids. Losses at the gene ends were 1 base for V and 6 bases for J; bases not matched to a gene: 15. Germline CDR1 and CDR2: SEHNR and FQNEAQ (reference sequence). The CDR3 DNA reads as TGTGCCAGCAGCTTAGGGCTAAGGCGGGAGTCGGGACTCGAGCAGTACTTC. It specifies CASSLGLRRESGLEQYF.

The chain has TRBV7-2 and TRBJ2-4; the D gene is possibly TRBD2 (5 bases). This CDR3 has 14 residues. V lost 2 bases and J 2 bases, leaving 7 bases between the germline ends. CDR1 and CDR2 (germline): SGHTA, FQGNSA. CDR3 coding DNA: TGTGCCAGCAGCTTACGGGGAACCAAAAACATTCAGTACTTC. This encodes CASSLRGTKNIQYF.